This entry describes one TCR beta chain. Losses at the gene ends were 5 bases for V and 7 bases for J; bases not matched to a gene: 9. The CDR3 has 15 amino acids. Germline values: CDR1 MDHEN, CDR2 SYDVKM. The source of the sample is a study of shared clonotypes between healthy human individuals. Assay used: immunoSEQ multiplex PCR; TCRdb lists only in-frame clones, some missing. The data show over 2 million clones, approximately 90% seen once. The sequencing input was naive CD4+ T cells from PBMCs. Noted subset: CD45RA+ positively selected. This clonotype originated in a man in his late teens or twenties in good health. Some clones in this sample may be carry-over from other donors' samples. The rearrangement links TRBV28 to TRBJ1-4, with TRBD1 identical over 8 bases. In DNA form, the CDR3 reads TGTGCCAGCAGTCCGGGGGCGACAGGGGCTGAAAAACTGTTTTTT. Translation: CASSPGATGAEKLFF.